This T cell receptor beta chain was captured in a study of cytomegalovirus exposure and HLA in healthy donors. V was pared by 4 bases and J by 5 bases, with 11 bases between. The CDR3 spans 13 residues. The germline gives CDR1 KGHSH, CDR2 LQKENI. Study-level points and caveats: Fewer N-insertions than the 666-donor mean were reportedly shown by an Asian-associated ancestry cluster in a later analysis.

For this clone: Its antigen is not identified.

60 Vbeta and 13 Jbeta primers were used in PCR. Source study methods: Later, about 80 million unique TCR beta chains were counted in an analysis, and roughly 11 million of them were shared. TCRdb's copy holds only in-frame clones and misses some; the assay was immunoSEQ multiplex PCR. That table is the source of V, J and clone size, and D and trimming were worked out from the DNA. The repertoire table contains approximately 80,000 clones. V usage is TRBV18 and J usage is TRBJ2-5; maybe TRBD2 (5 bases). The sequencing input was PBMCs. The source of this sequence is a man aged 18-30 years in good health and CMV-seropositive. The CDR3 is CASSLGSGETQYF. The CDR3, as DNA: TGTGCCAGCTCACTGGGCTCGGGGGAGACCCAGTACTTC.